This T cell receptor (beta chain) appears in the sequencing data of a study of shared clonotypes between healthy human individuals. Assay used: immunoSEQ multiplex PCR; TCRdb lists only in-frame clones, some missing. This table holds some 1,100,000 clones, approximately 80% found once. CDR3 length: 14 residues. Looked up from germline, CDR1 is MNHEY and CDR2 is SMNVEV (reference sequence). V was trimmed by 4 bases and J by 5 bases, leaving 14 bases between them. Source material: memory CD4+ T cells from PBMCs. Subset defined: CD45RA-negative fraction. This receptor was taken from a man aged 18 to 29 in good health. Some clones in this sample may be carry-over from other donors' samples. The rearrangement links TRBV27 to TRBJ2-5; weak D call: TRBD1 (5 bases). The DNA for the CDR3 is TGTGCCAGCAGTTCCCCGGACAACGCGGAGACCCAGTACTTC. This translates into CASSSPDNAETQYF.